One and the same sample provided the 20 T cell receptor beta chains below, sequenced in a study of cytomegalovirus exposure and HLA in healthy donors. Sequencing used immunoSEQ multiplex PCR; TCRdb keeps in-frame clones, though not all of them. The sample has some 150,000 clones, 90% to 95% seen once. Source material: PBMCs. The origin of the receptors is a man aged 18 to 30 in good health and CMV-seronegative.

The DNA of the CDR3 is TGTGCCAGCTCCAAACTAGCGGGGGCCCAGAACTCCTACAATGAGCAGTTCTTC. Encoded protein: CASSKLAGAQNSYNEQFF. J is TRBJ2-1 and V is TRBV18; 11 nucleotides match TRBD2. The germline CDR1 and CDR2 sequences are KGHSH and LQKENI. V shed 6 bases and J 0 bases; nucleotides not matched to a gene: 10. This CDR3 region has 18 residues.

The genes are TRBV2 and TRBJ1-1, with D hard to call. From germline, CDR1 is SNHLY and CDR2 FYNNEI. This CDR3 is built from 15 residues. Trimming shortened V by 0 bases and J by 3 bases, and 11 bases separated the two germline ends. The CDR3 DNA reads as TGTGCCAGCAGTGAAGCATGGGTCGAGGACACTGAAGCTTTCTTT. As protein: CASSEAWVEDTEAFF.

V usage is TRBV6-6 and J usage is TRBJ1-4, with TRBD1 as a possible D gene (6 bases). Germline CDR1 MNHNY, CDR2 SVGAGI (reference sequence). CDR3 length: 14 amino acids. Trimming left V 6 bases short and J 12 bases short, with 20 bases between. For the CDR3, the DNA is TGTGCCAGCAGAGACTACAGGGCCGAAGGGGAACTGTTTTTT. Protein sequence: CASRDYRAEGELFF.

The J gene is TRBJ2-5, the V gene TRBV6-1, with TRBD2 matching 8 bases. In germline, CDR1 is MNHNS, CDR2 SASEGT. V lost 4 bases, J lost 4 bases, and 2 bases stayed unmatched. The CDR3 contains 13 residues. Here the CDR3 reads CASSVREAETQYF. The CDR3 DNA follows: TGTGCCAGCAGTGTGCGGGAGGCAGAGACCCAGTACTTC.

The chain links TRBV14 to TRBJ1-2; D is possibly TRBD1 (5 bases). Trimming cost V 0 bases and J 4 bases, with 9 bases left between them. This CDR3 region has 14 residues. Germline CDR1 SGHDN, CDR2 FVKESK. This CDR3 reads CASSQDPQAYGYTF. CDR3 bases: TGTGCCAGCAGCCAAGATCCACAGGCCTATGGCTACACCTTC. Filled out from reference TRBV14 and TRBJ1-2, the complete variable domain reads EAGVTQFPSHSVIEKGQTVTLRCDPISGHDNLYWYRRVMGKEIKFLLHFVKESKQDESGMPNNRFLAERTGGTYSTLKVQPAELEDSGVYFCASSQDPQAYGYTFGSGTRLTVV.

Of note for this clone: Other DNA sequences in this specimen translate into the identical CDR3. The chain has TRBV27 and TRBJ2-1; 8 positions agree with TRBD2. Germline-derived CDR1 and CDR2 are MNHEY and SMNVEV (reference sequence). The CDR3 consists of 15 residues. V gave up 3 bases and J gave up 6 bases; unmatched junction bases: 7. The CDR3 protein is CASSFPGLGLNEQFF. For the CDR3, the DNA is TGTGCCAGCAGTTTCCCGGGACTAGGACTCAATGAGCAGTTCTTC.

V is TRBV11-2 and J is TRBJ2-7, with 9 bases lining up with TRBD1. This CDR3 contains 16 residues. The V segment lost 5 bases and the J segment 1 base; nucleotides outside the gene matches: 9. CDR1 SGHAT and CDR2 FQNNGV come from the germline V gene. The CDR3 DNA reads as TGTGCCAGCAGCCTAGCCCCGGGACAGGGTTCCTACGAGCAGTACGTC. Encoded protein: CASSLAPGQGSYEQYV.

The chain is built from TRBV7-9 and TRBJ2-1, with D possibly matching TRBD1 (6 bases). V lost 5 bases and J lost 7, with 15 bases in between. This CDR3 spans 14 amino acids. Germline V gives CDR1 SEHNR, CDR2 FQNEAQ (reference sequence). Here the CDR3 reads CASSPPGHGNEQFF. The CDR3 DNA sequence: TGTGCCAGCAGCCCCCCGGGACACGGTAATGAGCAGTTCTTC. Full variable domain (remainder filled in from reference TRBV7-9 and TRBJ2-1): DTGVSQNPRHKITKRGQNVTFRCDPISEHNRLYWYRQTLGQGPEFLTYFQNEAQLEKSRLLSDRFSAERPKGSFSTLEIQRTEQGDSAMYLCASSPPGHGNEQFFGPGTRLTVL.

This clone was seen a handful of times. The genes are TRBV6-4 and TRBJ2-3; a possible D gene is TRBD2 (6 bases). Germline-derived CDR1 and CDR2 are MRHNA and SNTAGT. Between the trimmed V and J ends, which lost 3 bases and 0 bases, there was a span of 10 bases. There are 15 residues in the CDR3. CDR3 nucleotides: TGTGCCAGCAGTGAACTAGCAGGGAGCACAGATACGCAGTATTTT. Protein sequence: CASSELAGSTDTQYF.

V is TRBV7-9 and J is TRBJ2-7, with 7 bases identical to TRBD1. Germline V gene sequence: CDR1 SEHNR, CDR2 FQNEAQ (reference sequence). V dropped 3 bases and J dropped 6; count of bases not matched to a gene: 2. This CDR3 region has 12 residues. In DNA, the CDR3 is TGTGCCAGCAGCTTGGACAGGTTCGAGCAGTACGTC. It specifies CASSLDRFEQYV.

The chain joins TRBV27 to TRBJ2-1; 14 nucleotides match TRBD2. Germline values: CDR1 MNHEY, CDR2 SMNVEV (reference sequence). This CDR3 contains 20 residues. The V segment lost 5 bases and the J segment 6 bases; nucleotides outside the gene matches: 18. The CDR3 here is CASSPSPPGLAGVLGNEQFF. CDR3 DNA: TGTGCCAGCAGTCCCTCCCCGCCGGGACTAGCGGGAGTCTTGGGCAATGAGCAGTTCTTC.

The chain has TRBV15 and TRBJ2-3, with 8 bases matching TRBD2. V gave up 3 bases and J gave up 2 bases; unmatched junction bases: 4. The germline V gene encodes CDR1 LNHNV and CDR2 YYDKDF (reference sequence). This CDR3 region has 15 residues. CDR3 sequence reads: CATSRGGRTTDTQYF. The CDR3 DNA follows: TGTGCCACCAGCAGGGGCGGGAGGACCACAGATACGCAGTATTTT.

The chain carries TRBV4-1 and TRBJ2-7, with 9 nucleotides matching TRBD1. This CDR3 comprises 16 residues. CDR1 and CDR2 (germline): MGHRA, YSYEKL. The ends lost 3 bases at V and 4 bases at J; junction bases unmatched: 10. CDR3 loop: CASSHSGTGMGYEQYV. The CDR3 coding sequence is TGCGCCAGCAGCCACTCCGGGACAGGGATGGGGTACGAGCAGTACGTC.

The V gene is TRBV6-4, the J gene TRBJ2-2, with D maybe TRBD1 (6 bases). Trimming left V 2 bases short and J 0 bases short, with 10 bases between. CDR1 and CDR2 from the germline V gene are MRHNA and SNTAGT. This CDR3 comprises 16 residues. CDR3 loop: CASSDRDTPNTGELFF. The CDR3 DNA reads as TGTGCCAGCAGTGACAGGGACACCCCGAACACCGGGGAGCTGTTTTTT.

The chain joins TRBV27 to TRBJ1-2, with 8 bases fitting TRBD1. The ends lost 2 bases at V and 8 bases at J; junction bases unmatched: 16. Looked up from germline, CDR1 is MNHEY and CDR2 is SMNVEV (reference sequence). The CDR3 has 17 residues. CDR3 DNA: TGTGCCAGCAGTTTAGGATCCCGGCAGGGGGCAATTGGGGGCTACACCTTC. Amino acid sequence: CASSLGSRQGAIGGYTF.

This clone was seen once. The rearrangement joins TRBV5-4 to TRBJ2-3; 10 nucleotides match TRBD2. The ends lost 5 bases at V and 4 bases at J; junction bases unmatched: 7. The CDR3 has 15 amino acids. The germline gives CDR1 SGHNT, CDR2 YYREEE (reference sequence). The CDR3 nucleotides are TGTGCCAGCAGAAAAGCTAGCGGGGGCCCAGATACGCAGTATTTT. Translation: CASRKASGGPDTQYF.

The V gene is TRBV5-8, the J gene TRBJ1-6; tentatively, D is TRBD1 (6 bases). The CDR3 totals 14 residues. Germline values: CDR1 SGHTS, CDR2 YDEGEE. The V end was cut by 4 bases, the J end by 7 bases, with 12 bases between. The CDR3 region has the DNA TGTGCCAGCAGCCTCCGGACAGACAATTCACCCCTCCACTTT. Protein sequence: CASSLRTDNSPLHF.

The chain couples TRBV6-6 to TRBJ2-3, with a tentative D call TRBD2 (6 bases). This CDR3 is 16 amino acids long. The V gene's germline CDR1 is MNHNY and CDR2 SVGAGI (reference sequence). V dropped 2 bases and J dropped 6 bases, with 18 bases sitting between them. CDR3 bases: TGTGCCAGCAGTTACGGAGGACTACAGGCGGTCGATACGCAGTATTTT. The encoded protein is CASSYGGLQAVDTQYF.

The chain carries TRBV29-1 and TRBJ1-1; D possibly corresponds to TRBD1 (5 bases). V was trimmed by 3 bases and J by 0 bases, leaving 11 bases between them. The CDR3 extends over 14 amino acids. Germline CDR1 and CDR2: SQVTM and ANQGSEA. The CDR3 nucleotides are TGCAGCGTTGACCAGGGACTTTTGAACACTGAAGCTTTCTTT. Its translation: CSVDQGLLNTEAFF.

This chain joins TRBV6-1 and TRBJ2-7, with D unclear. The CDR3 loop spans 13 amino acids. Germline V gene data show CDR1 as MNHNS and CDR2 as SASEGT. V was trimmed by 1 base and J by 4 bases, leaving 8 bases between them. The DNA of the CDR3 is TGTGCCAGCAGTGAAGGGCAGAGGTACGAGCAGTACGTC. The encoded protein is CASSEGQRYEQYV.